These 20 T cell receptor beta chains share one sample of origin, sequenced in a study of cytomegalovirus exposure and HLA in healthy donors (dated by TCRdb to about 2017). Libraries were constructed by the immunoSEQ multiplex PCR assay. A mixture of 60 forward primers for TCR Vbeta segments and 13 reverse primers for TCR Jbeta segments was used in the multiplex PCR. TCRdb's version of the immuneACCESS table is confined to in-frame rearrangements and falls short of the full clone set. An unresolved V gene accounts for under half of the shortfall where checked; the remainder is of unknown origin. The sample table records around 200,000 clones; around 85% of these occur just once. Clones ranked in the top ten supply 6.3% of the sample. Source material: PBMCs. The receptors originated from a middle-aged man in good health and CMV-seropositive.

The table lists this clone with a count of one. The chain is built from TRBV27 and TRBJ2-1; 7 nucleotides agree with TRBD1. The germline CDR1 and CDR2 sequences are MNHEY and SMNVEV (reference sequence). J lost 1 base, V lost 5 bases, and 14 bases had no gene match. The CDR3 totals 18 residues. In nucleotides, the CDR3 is TGTGCCAGCAGTGAACGACAAACCTCGGGACAGTCCTACAATGAGCAGTTCTTC. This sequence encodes CASSERQTSGQSYNEQFF.

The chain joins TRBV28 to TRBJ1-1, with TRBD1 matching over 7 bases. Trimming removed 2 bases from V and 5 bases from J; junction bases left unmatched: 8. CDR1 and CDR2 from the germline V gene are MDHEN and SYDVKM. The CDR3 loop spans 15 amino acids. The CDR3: CASSLSRGLGTEAFF. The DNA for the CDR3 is TGTGCCAGCAGTTTAAGTAGGGGGCTGGGGACTGAAGCTTTCTTT.

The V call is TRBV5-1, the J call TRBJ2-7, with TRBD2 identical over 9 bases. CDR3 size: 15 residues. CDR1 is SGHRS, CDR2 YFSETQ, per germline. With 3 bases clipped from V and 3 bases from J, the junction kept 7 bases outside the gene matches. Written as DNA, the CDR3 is TGCGCCAGCAGCTCGGCGGGGGGGCTCAGCTACGAGCAGTACTTC. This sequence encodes CASSSAGGLSYEQYF.

CDR3 in amino acids: CASSSSASGANVLTF. Written as DNA, the CDR3 is TGTGCCAGCAGCTCCAGTGCCTCTGGGGCCAACGTCCTGACTTTC. The chain recombines TRBV4-2 with TRBJ2-6; no clear D gene. Germline assignment: CDR1 LGHNA and CDR2 YNFKEQ. Trimming left V 5 bases short and J 0 bases short, with 8 bases between. This CDR3 has 15 amino acids.

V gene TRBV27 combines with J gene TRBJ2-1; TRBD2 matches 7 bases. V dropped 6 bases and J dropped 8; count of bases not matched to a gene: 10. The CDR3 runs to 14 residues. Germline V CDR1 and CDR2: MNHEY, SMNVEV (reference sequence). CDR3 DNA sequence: TGTGCCAGCAGCTGGGGTGGGAGGGCTGATGAGCAGTTCTTC. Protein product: CASSWGGRADEQFF.

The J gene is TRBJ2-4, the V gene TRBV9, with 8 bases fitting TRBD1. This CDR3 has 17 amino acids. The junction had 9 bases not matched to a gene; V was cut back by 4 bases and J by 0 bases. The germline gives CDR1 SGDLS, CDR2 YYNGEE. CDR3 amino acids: CASSLRTGPLAKNIQYF. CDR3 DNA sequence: TGTGCCAGCAGCCTAAGGACAGGGCCCCTAGCCAAAAACATTCAGTACTTC.

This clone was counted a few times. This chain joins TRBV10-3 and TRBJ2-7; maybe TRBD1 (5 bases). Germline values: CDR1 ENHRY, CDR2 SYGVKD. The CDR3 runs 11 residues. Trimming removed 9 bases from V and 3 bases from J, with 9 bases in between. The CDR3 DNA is TGTGCCATAGGGGTAAGCTACGAGCAGTACTTC. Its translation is CAIGVSYEQYF.

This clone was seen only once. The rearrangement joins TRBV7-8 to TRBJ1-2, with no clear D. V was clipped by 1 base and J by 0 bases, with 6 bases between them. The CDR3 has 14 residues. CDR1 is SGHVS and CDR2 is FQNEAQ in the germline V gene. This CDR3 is CASSLVHPNYGYTF. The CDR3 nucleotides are TGTGCCAGCAGCTTAGTACACCCTAACTATGGCTACACCTTC. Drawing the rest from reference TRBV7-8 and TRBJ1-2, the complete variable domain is GAGVSQSPRYKVAKRGQDVALRCDPISGHVSLFWYQQALGQGPEFLTYFQNEAQLDKSGLPSDRFFAERPEGSVSTLKIQRTQQEDSAVYLCASSLVHPNYGYTFGSGTRLTVV.

This CDR3 reads CAIKGAKDTQYF. Written as DNA, the CDR3 is TGTGCCATCAAGGGGGCGAAAGATACGCAGTATTTT. This rearrangement joins TRBV2 to TRBJ2-3; 7 bases line up with TRBD1. Trimming removed 10 bases from V and 5 bases from J; junction bases left unmatched: 6. The CDR3 is made up of 12 amino acids. The germline V gene encodes CDR1 SNHLY and CDR2 FYNNEI.

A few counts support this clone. The CDR3 spells CASSQVRDLVYEQYF. CDR3 sequence (DNA): TGCGCCAGCAGCCAAGTCCGGGATTTAGTATACGAGCAGTACTTC. V gene TRBV4-1 combines with J gene TRBJ2-7, with D possibly TRBD2 on 5 matching bases. The CDR3 extends over 15 amino acids. The V end was cut by 1 base, the J end by 4 bases, with 14 bases between. CDR1 and CDR2 from the germline V gene are MGHRA and YSYEKL.

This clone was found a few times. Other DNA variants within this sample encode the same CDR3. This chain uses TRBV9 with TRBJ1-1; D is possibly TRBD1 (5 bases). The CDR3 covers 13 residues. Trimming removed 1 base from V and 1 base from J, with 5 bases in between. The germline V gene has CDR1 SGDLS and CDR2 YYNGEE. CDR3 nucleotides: TGTGCCAGCAGCGTAAGGGGGAACACTGAAGCTTTCTTT. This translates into CASSVRGNTEAFF.

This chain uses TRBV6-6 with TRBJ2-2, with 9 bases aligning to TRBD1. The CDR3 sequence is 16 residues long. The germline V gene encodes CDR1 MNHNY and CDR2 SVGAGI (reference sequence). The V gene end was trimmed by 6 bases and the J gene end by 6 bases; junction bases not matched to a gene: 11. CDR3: CASRNHRDRAAGELFF. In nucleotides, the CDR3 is TGTGCCAGCAGAAACCACCGGGACAGGGCGGCCGGGGAGCTGTTTTTT.

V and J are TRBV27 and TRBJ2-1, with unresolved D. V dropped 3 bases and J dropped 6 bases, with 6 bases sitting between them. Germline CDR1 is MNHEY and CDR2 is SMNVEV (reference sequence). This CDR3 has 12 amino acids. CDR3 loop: CASSFRGNEQFF. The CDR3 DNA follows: TGTGCCAGCAGTTTTCGAGGCAATGAGCAGTTCTTC.

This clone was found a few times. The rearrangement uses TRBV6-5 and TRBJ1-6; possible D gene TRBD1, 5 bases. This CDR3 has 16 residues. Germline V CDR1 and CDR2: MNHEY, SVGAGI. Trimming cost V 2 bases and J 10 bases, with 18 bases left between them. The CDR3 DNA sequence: TGTGCCAGCAGTTACGAAGCTACAGGTGGCGGCTCACCCCTCCACTTT. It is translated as CASSYEATGGGSPLHF.

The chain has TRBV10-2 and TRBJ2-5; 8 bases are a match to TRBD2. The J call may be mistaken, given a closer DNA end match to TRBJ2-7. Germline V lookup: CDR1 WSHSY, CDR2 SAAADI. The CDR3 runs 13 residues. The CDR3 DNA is TGCGCCAGCAGCCCCATCGGGGGGGCCGAGCAGTACTTC. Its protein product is CASSPIGGAEQYF.

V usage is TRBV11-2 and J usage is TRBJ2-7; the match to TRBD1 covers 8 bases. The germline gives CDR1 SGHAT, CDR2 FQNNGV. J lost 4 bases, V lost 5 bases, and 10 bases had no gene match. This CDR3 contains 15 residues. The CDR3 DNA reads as TGTGCCAGCAGCAGGGGATACAGGGGGGCTTACGAGCAGTACTTC. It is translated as CASSRGYRGAYEQYF.

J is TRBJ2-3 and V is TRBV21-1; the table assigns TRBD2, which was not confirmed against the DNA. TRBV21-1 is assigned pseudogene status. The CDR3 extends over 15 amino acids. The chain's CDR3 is CASIGGRHRTDTQYF. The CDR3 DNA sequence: TGTGCCAGCATCGGGGGGCGGCACCGCACAGATACGCAGTATTTT.

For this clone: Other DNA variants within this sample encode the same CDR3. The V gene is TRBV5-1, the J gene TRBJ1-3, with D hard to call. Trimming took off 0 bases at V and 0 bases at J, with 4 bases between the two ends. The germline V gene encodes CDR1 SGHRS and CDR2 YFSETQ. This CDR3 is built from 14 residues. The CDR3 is CASSLAGSGNTIYF. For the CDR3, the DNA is TGCGCCAGCAGCTTGGCCGGCTCTGGAAACACCATATATTTT.

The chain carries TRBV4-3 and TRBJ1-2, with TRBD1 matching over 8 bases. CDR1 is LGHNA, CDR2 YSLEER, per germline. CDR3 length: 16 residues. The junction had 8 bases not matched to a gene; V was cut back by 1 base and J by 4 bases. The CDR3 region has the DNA TGCGCCAGCAGCCAAGCTCGGGACAGGTCGGGCTATGGCTACACCTTC. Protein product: CASSQARDRSGYGYTF.

CDR3 sequence: CASSLDGNYGYTF. The CDR3 DNA reads TGTGCCAGCAGCTTGGACGGGAACTATGGCTACACCTTC. V gene TRBV5-4 combines with J gene TRBJ1-2; D gene unclear. The length of the CDR3 is 13 residues. Trimming left V 0 bases short and J 2 bases short, with 5 bases between. Germline V CDR1 and CDR2: SGHNT, YYREEE (reference sequence).